This T cell receptor beta chain originates from a study of blood T cell repertoires in COVID-19 (dated by TCRdb to 2018 to 2020). The study in broad terms: Collaborator samples came from the United States, Italy and Spain and covered acute and convalescent phases of COVID-19. The dataset comprised deeply sampled blood TCRbeta repertoires from subjects exposed to, actively infected with, or recovered from COVID-19. The samples were drawn from the first 160 participants of the ongoing ImmuneRACE study and from under 1,500 subjects provided by 6 global collaborators. Nearly every sample came with metadata listing a de-identified subject ID, COVID-19 status, age in years and sex. The repertoires were released in a freely available public database meant as a resource for research on the immune response to SARS-CoV-2. The material from the prospective study consisted of cDNA or gDNA derived from T cells, B-cell-depleted T cells, or PBMCs. HLA class I and class II types, where available, came from metadata supplied by the sample provider rather than from assay-based typing. Results the study describes overall, beyond this receptor: How much clinical and demographic metadata was included differed by source and by participant, and the metadata was provided uncurated.

In the case of this clone: Its specific antigen is unknown. Base qualities are not at hand, and no much larger clone is one base apart.

TCRbeta CDR3 regions were amplified from genomic DNA using the immunoSEQ Assay, a bias-controlled multiplex PCR. The study's own analysis went as follows. Nucleated cell counts per sample were estimated from amplification of reference gene primers within the assay. Sequence reads were collapsed and filtered to measure the absolute abundance of every unique TCRbeta CDR3 rearrangement. For each sample, productive Simpson clonality was calculated as the square root of Simpson's diversity index across productive rearrangements. Not all clones reach the TCRdb copy of this immuneACCESS table, which keeps in-frame sequences only. Checked studies attribute under half of the gap to unresolved V genes and leave the rest unexplained. That table supplies the V and J calls and clone size; D and trimming were determined from the DNA. The sample records around 270,000 clones, roughly 84% of which are singletons. Jointly, the top ten make up over 1.5% of the sample.

Another Seattle source contributed samples from volunteer blood donors who had recovered from COVID-19. Whole blood was collected in K2EDTA tubes by collaborating institutions according to the institutions' own protocols. For TCRbeta analysis, collaborators shipped samples in one of three forms: frozen whole blood, isolated PBMCs, or DNA extracted from either of those sample types. The CDR3 runs 14 residues from the cysteine to the phenylalanine. The read is trimmed to its CDR3 DNA, 42 bases read in frame from base 1. The germline V gene (reference sequence) yields GTSNPN for CDR1 and SVGIG for CDR2. The germline V end is reduced by 4 bases and the J end by 6 bases; junction bases left unmatched: 10.

Recombination connected TRBV30 to TRBJ1-1; TRBD1 fits 8 bases in the junction. The sequencing sample was made of peripheral blood. This TCR derives from a woman aged 40 to 50 who had recovered from COVID-19. CDR3 protein: CAWNLRGRIAEAFF. The nucleotide sequence is TGTGCCTGGAACCTCAGGGGGCGAATCGCTGAAGCTTTCTTT.